The 14 T cell receptor beta chains below were found in one sample sequenced in a study of blood T cell repertoires in COVID-19. Clones were read by immunoSEQ multiplex PCR, and TCRdb kept only the in-frame ones, dropping some. This sample has over 100,000 clones, with over 80% found just once. The sample taken for sequencing was peripheral blood. Receptor source: a woman aged 70-85 years with acute or convalescent COVID-19.

The CDR3 protein is CASSESTSVSNEQFF. The CDR3, as DNA: TGTGCCAGCAGTGAATCCACCTCAGTTTCCAATGAGCAGTTCTTC. The chain recombines TRBV25-1 with TRBJ2-1; D unresolved. This CDR3 contains 15 residues. Germline V gene data show CDR1 as MGHDK and CDR2 as SYGVNS. Between the trimmed V and J ends, which lost 1 base and 6 bases, there was a span of 13 bases. Full variable domain (missing parts from reference TRBV25-1 and TRBJ2-1): EADIYQTPRYLVIGTGKKITLECSQTMGHDKMYWYQQDPGMELHLIHYSYGVNSTEKGDLSSESTVSRIRTEHFPLTLESARPSHTSQYLCASSESTSVSNEQFFGPGTRLTVL.

The chain recombines TRBV9 with TRBJ2-3, with 12 bases fitting TRBD2. Germline trimming cut 0 bases from V and 5 bases from J; bases unmatched to any gene: 13. Per germline, CDR1 SGDLS and CDR2 YYNGEE. The length of the CDR3 is 19 residues. CDR3 residues: CASSVVSSRLAGEKDTQYF. CDR3 sequence (DNA): TGTGCCAGCAGCGTAGTGAGTTCGAGACTAGCGGGAGAAAAAGATACGCAGTATTTT.

V usage is TRBV3-1 (or the pseudogene TRBV3-2) and J usage is TRBJ2-5; D unclear. The CDR3 contains 12 residues. V shed 5 bases and J shed 2 bases, with 6 bases lying between them. Germline CDR1 LGHDT, CDR2 YNNKEL (reference sequence). As DNA, the CDR3 is TGTGCCAGCAGCGTTAATCAAGAGACCCAGTACTTC. This sequence encodes CASSVNQETQYF.

V and J are TRBV5-1 and TRBJ2-5; D unclear. CDR1 is SGHRS and CDR2 is YFSETQ in the germline V gene. CDR3 length equals 16 residues. V gave up 4 bases and J gave up 2 bases, with 18 bases separating them. DNA for the CDR3: TGCGCCAGCAGCCCGACGACACTGACCCCACAAGAGACCCAGTACTTC. It specifies CASSPTTLTPQETQYF.

The chain uses TRBV28 and TRBJ2-1; D is unresolved. The CDR3 totals 14 residues. Per germline, CDR1 MDHEN and CDR2 SYDVKM. Trimming stripped 4 bases from V and 1 base from J, with 8 bases between. In nucleotides, the CDR3 is TGTGCCAGCAGTTCTACGGAGTCCTACAATGAGCAGTTCTTC. Translated, it gives CASSSTESYNEQFF.

This rearrangement joins TRBV15 to TRBJ1-6; D is perhaps TRBD1 (5 bases). V was shortened by 5 bases and J by 5 bases, with 13 bases between the two germline ends. The germline gives CDR1 LNHNV, CDR2 YYDKDF (reference sequence). This CDR3 is 15 amino acids long. The CDR3: CATSARTDNNSPLHF. The CDR3 bases are TGTGCCACCAGCGCCCGGACGGACAATAATTCACCCCTCCACTTT.

The V gene is TRBV18, the J gene TRBJ2-3, with TRBD2 identical over 9 bases. CDR3 size: 15 residues. Germline assignment: CDR1 KGHSH and CDR2 LQKENI. With 2 bases clipped from V and 5 bases from J, the junction kept 5 bases outside the gene matches. CDR3 sequence (DNA): TGTGCCAGCTCACCAGGGCGGGGGGGCCGAGATACGCAGTATTTT. This translates into CASSPGRGGRDTQYF.

The rearrangement joins TRBV5-1 to TRBJ1-1; D unclear. Germline V lookup: CDR1 SGHRS, CDR2 YFSETQ. The V and J ends lost 0 bases and 1 base respectively, with 7 bases between them. CDR3 length: 14 amino acids. CDR3 DNA: TGCGCCAGCAGCTTGGGTACGCGGAACACTGAAGCTTTCTTT. As protein: CASSLGTRNTEAFF.

DNA of the CDR3: TGTGCCAGTAGTGCTAGCGGGGGGGCCCAAAACATTCAGTACTTC. Residues: CASSASGGAQNIQYF. V is TRBV19 and J is TRBJ2-4; 12 positions agree with TRBD2. Germline V CDR1 and CDR2: LNHDA, SQIVND (reference sequence). Unmatched junction bases numbered 4, after V lost 5 bases and J lost 5 bases. This CDR3 region has 15 residues.

The rearrangement links TRBV28 to TRBJ2-7; the D is unclear. Germline-derived CDR1 and CDR2 are MDHEN and SYDVKM. V dropped 6 bases and J dropped 2 bases, with 14 bases sitting between them. The CDR3 is 14 amino acids. Here the CDR3 DNA reads TGTGCCAGCAGCCGCGCTGTCTCTCCCTACGAGCAGTACTTC. Its translation is CASSRAVSPYEQYF.

The chain has TRBV29-1 and TRBJ2-7, with 7 bases that match TRBD1. Germline CDR1 and CDR2: SQVTM and ANQGSEA. The CDR3 runs 12 residues. With 6 bases clipped from V and 3 bases from J, the junction kept 5 bases outside the gene matches. CDR3 region: CSVSDRNYEQYF. The CDR3 bases are TGCAGCGTCTCGGACAGGAACTACGAGCAGTACTTC.

The J gene is TRBJ1-1, the V gene TRBV18; D gene ambiguous. CDR1 is KGHSH and CDR2 is LQKENI in the germline V gene. The CDR3 runs to 13 residues. Trimming took 6 bases from V and 1 from J, leaving 9 bases between them. CDR3 sequence: CASSAAANTEAFF. The CDR3 nucleotides read TGTGCCAGCTCCGCGGCAGCGAACACTGAAGCTTTCTTT.

The rearrangement links TRBV12-3 or TRBV12-4 to TRBJ1-3; no clear D gene. There are 11 residues in the CDR3. Trimming stripped 9 bases from V and 0 bases from J, with 3 bases between. CDR3 nucleotides: TGTGCCAGTAGCTCTGGAAACACCATATATTTT. It yields the protein CASSSGNTIYF.

CDR3 nucleotide sequence: TGTGCCAGCAGCACGCTAGCGGGAATCCTCGGGAATGAGCAGTTCTTC. Protein product: CASSTLAGILGNEQFF. The chain combines TRBV7-9 with TRBJ2-1; TRBD2 aligns across 9 bases. The V and J ends lost 5 bases and 7 bases, in that order; junction bases with no gene match: 12. Germline CDR1 SEHNR, CDR2 FQNEAQ (reference sequence). CDR3 size: 16 residues.